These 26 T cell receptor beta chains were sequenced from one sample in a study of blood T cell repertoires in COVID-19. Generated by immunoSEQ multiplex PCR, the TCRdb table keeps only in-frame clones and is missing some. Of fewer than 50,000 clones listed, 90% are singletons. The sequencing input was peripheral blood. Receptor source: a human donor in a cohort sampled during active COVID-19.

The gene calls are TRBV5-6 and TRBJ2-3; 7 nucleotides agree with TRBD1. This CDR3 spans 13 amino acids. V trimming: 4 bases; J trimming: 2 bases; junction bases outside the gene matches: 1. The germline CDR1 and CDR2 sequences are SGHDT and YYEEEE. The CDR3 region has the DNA TGTGCCAGCAGCGGGACAGACACAGATACGCAGTATTTT. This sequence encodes CASSGTDTDTQYF.

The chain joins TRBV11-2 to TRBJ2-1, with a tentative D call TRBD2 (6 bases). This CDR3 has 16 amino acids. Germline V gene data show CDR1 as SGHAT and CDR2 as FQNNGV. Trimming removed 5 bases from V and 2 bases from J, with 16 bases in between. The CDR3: CASSTELRLAYNEQFF. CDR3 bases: TGTGCCAGCAGCACGGAGTTGAGACTAGCCTACAATGAGCAGTTCTTC. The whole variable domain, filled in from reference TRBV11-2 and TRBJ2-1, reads EAGVAQSPRYKIIEKRQSVAFWCNPISGHATLYWYQQILGQGPKLLIQFQNNGVVDDSQLPKDRFSAERLKGVDSTLKIQPAKLEDSAVYLCASSTELRLAYNEQFFGPGTRLTVL.

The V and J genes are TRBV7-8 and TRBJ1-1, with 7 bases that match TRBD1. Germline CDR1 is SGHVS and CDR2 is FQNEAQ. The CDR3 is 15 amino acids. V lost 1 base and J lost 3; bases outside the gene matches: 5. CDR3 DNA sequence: TGTGCCAGCAGCTTAGGACAGGGATGGGACACTGAAGCTTTCTTT. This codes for CASSLGQGWDTEAFF.

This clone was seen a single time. The CDR3 reads CASSKGETSGRYEQFF. For the CDR3, the DNA is TGTGCCAGTAGTAAGGGTGAGACTAGCGGTAGGTATGAGCAGTTCTTC. J is TRBJ2-1 and V is TRBV19, with 9 bases that match TRBD2. CDR3 length: 16 residues. From germline, CDR1 is LNHDA and CDR2 SQIVND (reference sequence). V was pared by 4 bases and J by 8 bases, with 12 bases of the junction left unmatched.

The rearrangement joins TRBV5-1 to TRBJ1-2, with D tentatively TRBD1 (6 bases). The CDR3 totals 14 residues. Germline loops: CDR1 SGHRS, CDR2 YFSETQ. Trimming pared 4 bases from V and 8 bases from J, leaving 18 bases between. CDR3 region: CASSDLKPGDGYTF. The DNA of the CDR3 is TGCGCCAGCAGCGACCTTAAACCAGGGGACGGCTACACCTTC. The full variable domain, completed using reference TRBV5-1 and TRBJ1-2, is KAGVTQTPRYLIKTRGQQVTLSCSPISGHRSVSWYQQTPGQGLQFLFEYFSETQRNKGNFPGRFSGRQFSNSRSEMNVSTLELGDSALYLCASSDLKPGDGYTFGSGTRLTVV.

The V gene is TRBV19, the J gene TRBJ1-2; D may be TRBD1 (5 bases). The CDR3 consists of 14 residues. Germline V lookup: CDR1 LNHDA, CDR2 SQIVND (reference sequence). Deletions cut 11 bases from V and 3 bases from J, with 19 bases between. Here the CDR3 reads CAGVVGEGYYGYTF. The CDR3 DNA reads TGTGCCGGAGTGGTGGGGGAGGGGTACTATGGCTACACCTTC.

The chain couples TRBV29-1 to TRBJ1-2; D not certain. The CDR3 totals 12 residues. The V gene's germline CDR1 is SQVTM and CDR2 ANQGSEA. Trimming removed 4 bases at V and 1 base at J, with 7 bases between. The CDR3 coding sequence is TGCAGCGTTGCCTCAGATAACTATGGCTACACCTTC. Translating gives CSVASDNYGYTF.

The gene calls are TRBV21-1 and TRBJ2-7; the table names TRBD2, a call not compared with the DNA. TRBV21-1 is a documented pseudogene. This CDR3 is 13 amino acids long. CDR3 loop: CASSSGYSGEQYV. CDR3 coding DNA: TGTGCCAGCAGCTCCGGTTACTCTGGCGAGCAGTACGTC.

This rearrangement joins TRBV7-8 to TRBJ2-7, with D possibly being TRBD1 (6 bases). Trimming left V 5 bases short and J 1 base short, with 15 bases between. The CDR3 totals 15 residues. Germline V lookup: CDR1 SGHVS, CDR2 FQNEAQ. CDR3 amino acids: CASSPTRQESYEQYV. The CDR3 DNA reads TGTGCCAGCAGCCCAACTCGACAGGAATCCTACGAGCAGTACGTC.

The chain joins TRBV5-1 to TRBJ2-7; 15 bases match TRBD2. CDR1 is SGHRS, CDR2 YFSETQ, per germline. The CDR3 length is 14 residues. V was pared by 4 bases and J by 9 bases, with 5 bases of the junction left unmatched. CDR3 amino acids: CASSTGTSGRLQYF. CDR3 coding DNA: TGCGCCAGCAGCACCGGGACTAGCGGGAGGCTGCAGTACTTC.

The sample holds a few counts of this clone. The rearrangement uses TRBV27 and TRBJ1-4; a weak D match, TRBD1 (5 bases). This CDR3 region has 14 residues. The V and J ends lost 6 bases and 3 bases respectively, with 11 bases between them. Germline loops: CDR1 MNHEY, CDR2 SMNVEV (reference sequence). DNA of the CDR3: TGTGCCAGCAGCCGGGGGAAGTCTAATGAAAAACTGTTTTTT. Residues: CASSRGKSNEKLFF.

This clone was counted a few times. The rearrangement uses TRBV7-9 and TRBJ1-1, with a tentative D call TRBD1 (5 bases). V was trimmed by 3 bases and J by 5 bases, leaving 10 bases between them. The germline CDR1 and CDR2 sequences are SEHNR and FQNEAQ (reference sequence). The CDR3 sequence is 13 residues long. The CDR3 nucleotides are TGTGCCAGCAGCTTCGGGGAGGGGACTGAAGCTTTCTTT. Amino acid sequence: CASSFGEGTEAFF.

CDR3 sequence reads: CASHRLAGALVGGELFF. The CDR3 DNA is TGTGCCAGTCACCGACTAGCGGGGGCCTTAGTTGGCGGGGAGCTGTTTTTT. The chain is built from TRBV19 and TRBJ2-2; 12 bases agree with TRBD2. This CDR3 is 17 amino acids long. V dropped 8 bases and J dropped 7; count of bases not matched to a gene: 14. Germline-derived CDR1 and CDR2 are LNHDA and SQIVND (reference sequence).

The CDR3 sequence: CASSIGLVYDEQFF. The CDR3 region has the DNA TGTGCCAGTAGTATCGGACTAGTTTACGATGAGCAGTTCTTC. The genes are TRBV19 and TRBJ2-1, with 7 bases that match TRBD2. Losses at the gene ends were 3 bases for V and 8 bases for J; bases not matched to a gene: 7. The CDR3 length is 14 residues. Germline CDR1 reads LNHDA; CDR2 reads SQIVND (reference sequence).

The CDR3 DNA follows: TGTGCCAGCAGCTTATTTCTCTTCGATGAGCAGTTCTTC. Its protein is CASSLFLFDEQFF. This rearrangement joins TRBV7-3 to TRBJ2-1; D remains ambiguous. This CDR3 has 13 residues. In germline, CDR1 is SGHTA, CDR2 FQGTGA. V lost 2 bases to trimming and J lost 8 bases, with 10 bases between them.

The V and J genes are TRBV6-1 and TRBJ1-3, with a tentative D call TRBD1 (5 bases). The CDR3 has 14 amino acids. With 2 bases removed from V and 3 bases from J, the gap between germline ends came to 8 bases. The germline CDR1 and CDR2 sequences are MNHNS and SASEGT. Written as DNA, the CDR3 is TGTGCCAGCAGTGAACGGGGGTTTGGAAACACCATATATTTT. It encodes CASSERGFGNTIYF.

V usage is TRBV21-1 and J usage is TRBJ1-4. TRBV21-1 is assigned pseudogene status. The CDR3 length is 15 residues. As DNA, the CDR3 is TGTGCCAGCAGGCTTTTTAGATCGACTAATGAAAAACTGTTTTTT. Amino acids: CASRLFRSTNEKLFF.

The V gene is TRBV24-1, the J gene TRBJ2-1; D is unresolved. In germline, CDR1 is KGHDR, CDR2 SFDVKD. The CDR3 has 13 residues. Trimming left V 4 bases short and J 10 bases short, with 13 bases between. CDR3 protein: CATSDSLFTEQFF. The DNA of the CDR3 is TGTGCCACCAGTGACTCGCTATTCACGGAGCAGTTCTTC.

CDR3 DNA: TGTGCCAGCAGCTTAGTTGGTGCGTATCGGGACAGGGGATCTGATGAGCAGTTCTTC. This codes for CASSLVGAYRDRGSDEQFF. The rearrangement uses TRBV7-9 and TRBJ2-1, with 10 bases matching TRBD1. This CDR3 spans 19 amino acids. V was pared by 1 base and J by 8 bases, with 17 bases of the junction left unmatched. The germline CDR1 and CDR2 sequences are SEHNR and FQNEAQ (reference sequence).

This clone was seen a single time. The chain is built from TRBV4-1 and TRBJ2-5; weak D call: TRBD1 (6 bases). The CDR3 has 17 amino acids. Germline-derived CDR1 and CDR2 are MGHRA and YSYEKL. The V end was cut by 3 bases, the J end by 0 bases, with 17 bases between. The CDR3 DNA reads TGCGCCAGCAGCCAGGTCGGCAGGGGAAAGTACCAAGAGACCCAGTACTTC. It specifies CASSQVGRGKYQETQYF.

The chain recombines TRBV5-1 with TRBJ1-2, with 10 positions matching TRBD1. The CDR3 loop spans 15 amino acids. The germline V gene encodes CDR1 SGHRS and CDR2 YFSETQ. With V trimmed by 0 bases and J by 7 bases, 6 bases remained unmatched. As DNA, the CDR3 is TGCGCCAGCAGCTTGGTCGACAGGGGGCTGGGTGGCTACACCTTC. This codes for CASSLVDRGLGGYTF. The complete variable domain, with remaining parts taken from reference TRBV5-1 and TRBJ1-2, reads KAGVTQTPRYLIKTRGQQVTLSCSPISGHRSVSWYQQTPGQGLQFLFEYFSETQRNKGNFPGRFSGRQFSNSRSEMNVSTLELGDSALYLCASSLVDRGLGGYTFGSGTRLTVV.

The chain's CDR3 is CASSQAPGGSGELFF. In DNA form, the CDR3 reads TGCGCCAGCAGCCAAGCCCCAGGAGGGTCCGGGGAGCTGTTTTTT. The genes are TRBV4-1 and TRBJ2-2; tentatively, D is TRBD2 (6 bases). V was cut by 1 base and J by 6 bases, with 12 bases left in between. The CDR3 consists of 15 residues. Germline assignment: CDR1 MGHRA and CDR2 YSYEKL.

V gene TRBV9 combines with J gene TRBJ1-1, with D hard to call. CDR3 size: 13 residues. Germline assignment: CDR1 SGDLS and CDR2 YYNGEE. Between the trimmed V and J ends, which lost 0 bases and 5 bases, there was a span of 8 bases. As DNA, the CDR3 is TGTGCCAGCAGCGTAGAACCCCGGACTGAAGCTTTCTTT. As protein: CASSVEPRTEAFF.

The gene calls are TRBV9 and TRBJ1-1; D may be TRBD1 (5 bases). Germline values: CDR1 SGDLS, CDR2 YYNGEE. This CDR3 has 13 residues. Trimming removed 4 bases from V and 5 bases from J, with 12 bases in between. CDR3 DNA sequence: TGTGCCAGCAGCACCTCGGGGGGGACTGAAGCTTTCTTT. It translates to CASSTSGGTEAFF.

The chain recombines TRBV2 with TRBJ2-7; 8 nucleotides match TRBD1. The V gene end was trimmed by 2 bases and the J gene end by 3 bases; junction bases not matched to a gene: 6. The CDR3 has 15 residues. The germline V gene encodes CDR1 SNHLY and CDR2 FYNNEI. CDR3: CASSELQGGHYEQYF. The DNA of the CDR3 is TGTGCCAGCAGTGAACTACAGGGGGGACACTACGAGCAGTACTTC.

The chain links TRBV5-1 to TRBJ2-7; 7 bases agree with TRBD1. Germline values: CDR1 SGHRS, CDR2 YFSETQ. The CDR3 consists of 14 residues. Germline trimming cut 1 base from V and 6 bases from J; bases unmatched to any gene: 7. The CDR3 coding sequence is TGCGCCAGCAGCTTGTGGACAGGTGGGACCGAGCAGTACTTC. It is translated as CASSLWTGGTEQYF. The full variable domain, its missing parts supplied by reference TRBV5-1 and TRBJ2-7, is KAGVTQTPRYLIKTRGQQVTLSCSPISGHRSVSWYQQTPGQGLQFLFEYFSETQRNKGNFPGRFSGRQFSNSRSEMNVSTLELGDSALYLCASSLWTGGTEQYFGPGTRLTVT.